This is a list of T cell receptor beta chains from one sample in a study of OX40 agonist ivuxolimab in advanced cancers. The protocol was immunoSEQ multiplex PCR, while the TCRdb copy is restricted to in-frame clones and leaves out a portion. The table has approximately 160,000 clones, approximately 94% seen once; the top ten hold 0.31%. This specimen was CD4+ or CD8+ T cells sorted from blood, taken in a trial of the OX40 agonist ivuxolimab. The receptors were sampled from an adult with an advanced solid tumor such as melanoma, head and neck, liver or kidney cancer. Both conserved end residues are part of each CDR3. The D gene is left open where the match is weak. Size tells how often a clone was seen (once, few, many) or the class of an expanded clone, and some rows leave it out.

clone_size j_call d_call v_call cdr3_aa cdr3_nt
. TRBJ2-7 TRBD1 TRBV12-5 CASGLALGQGGYEQYF TGTGCTAGTGGTTTGGCTCTGGGACAGGGAGGCTACGAGCAGTACTTC
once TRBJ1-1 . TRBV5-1 CASRGLMNTEAFF TGCGCCAGCAGAGGGCTCATGAACACTGAAGCTTTCTTT
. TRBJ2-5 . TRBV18 CASSPTKETQYF TGTGCCAGCTCACCAACTAAGGAGACCCAGTACTTC
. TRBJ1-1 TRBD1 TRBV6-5 CASSYADRDTEAFF TGTGCCAGCAGTTACGCGGACAGGGACACTGAAGCTTTCTTT
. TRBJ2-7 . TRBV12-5 CASGGTGPYEQYF TGTGCTAGTGGAGGGACGGGACCCTACGAGCAGTACTTC
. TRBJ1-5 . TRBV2 CASSESVTNQPQHF TGTGCCAGCAGTGAATCGGTCACAAATCAGCCCCAGCATTTT
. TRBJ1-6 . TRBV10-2 CASTNTNLLHF TGCGCCAGTACGAACACGAACCTTCTCCACTTT
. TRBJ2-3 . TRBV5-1 CASSLGQEPTDTQYF TGCGCCAGCAGCTTGGGCCAGGAGCCCACAGATACGCAGTATTTT
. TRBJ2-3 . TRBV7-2 CASSFTFTDTQYF TGTGCCAGCAGCTTCACCTTTACAGATACGCAGTATTTT
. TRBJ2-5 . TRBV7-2 CASSQGQGRETQYF TGTGCCAGCAGCCAAGGCCAGGGAAGAGAGACCCAGTACTTC
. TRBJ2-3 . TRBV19 CASSALGALTDTQYF TGTGCCAGTAGTGCCCTAGGGGCCCTCACAGATACGCAGTATTTT
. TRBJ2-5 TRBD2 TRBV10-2 CASGPGVAGGRQYF TGCGCCAGCGGACCGGGGGTAGCGGGGGGGCGCCAGTACTTC
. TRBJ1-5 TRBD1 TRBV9 CASSKGGGQFFEPQHF TGTGCCAGCAGCAAAGGGGGCGGACAGTTTTTTGAGCCCCAGCATTTT
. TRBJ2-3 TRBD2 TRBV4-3 CASSQDTSGIQADTQYF TGCGCCAGCAGCCAAGATACTAGCGGGATTCAAGCAGATACGCAGTATTTT
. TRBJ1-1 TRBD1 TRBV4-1 CASSQAIGTVRNTEAFF TGCGCCAGCAGCCAAGCGATCGGGACAGTGAGGAACACTGAAGCTTTCTTT
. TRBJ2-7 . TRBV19 CASSVDGTLSYEQYF TGTGCCAGTAGTGTTGACGGGACACTCTCCTACGAGCAGTACTTC
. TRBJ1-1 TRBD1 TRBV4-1 CASSQRDRMNTEAFF TGCGCCAGCAGCCAAAGGGACAGGATGAACACTGAAGCTTTCTTT
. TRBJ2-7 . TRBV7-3 CASSPGQGRGPYEQYF TGTGCCAGCAGCCCTGGGCAGGGCAGGGGCCCCTACGAGCAGTACTTC
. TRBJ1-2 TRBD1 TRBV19 CASSIAGGSGYTF TGTGCCAGTAGTATAGCAGGGGGCAGTGGCTACACCTTC
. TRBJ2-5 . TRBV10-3 CAIDNSDRRETQYF TGTGCCATCGATAATAGCGACCGGCGAGAGACCCAGTACTTC
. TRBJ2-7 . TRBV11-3 CASSQDSVSYEQYF TGTGCCAGCAGCCAGGACAGTGTCTCCTACGAGCAGTACTTC
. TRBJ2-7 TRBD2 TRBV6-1 CASRGLAGYEQYF TGTGCCAGCAGAGGACTAGCGGGTTACGAGCAGTACTTC
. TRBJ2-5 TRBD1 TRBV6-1 CASRRTGEWETQYF TGTGCCAGCAGACGGACAGGGGAATGGGAGACCCAGTACTTC
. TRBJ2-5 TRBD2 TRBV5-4 CASSRLAGGIGETQYF TGTGCCAGCAGCCGACTAGCGGGGGGGATAGGAGAGACCCAGTACTTC